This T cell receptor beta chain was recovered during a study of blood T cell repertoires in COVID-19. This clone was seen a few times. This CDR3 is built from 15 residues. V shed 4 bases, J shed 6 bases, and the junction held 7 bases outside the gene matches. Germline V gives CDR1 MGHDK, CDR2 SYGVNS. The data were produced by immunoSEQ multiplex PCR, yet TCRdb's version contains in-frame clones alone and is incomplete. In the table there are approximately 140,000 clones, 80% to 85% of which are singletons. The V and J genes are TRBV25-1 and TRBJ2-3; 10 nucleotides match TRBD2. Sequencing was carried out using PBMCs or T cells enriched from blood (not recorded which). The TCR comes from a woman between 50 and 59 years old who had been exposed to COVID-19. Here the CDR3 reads CASSVLAGVEDTQYF. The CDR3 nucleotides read TGTGCCAGCAGTGTCCTAGCGGGGGTCGAGGATACGCAGTATTTT.